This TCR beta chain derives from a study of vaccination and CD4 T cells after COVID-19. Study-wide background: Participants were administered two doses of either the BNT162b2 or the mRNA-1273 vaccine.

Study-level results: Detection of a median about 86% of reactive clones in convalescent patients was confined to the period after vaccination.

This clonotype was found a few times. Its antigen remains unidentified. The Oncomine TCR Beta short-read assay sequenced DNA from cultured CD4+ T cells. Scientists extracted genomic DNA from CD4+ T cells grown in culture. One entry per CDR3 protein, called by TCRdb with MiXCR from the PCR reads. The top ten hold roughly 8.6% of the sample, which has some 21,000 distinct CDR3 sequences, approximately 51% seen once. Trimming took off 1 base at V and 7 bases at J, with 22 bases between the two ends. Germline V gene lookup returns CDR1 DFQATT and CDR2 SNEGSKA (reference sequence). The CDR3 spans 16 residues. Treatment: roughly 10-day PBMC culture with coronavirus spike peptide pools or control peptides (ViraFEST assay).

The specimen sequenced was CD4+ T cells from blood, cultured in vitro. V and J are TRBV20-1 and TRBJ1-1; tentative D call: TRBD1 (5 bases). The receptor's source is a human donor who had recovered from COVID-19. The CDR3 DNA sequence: TGCAGTGCTAGAGTGGGGGGGAGGTCCCAAAACCTTGAAGCTTTCTTT. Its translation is CSARVGGRSQNLEAFF.